The source of this TCR beta chain is a study of blood T cell repertoires in COVID-19. Original methodology: Amplified reference gene primers provided the basis for estimating nucleated cell counts. Libraries were prepared by immunoSEQ multiplex PCR; TCRdb keeps only in-frame clonotypes and omits some of them. The V and J calls and clone size come from that table; D and trimming were worked out from the DNA. The repertoire has fewer than 100,000 clones, approximately 72% of them found once; the top ten carry around 24%. The CDR3 is made up of 15 amino acids. Trimming cost V 1 base and J 7 bases; bases outside gene matches: 7. Germline lookup yields CDR1 LGHNA and CDR2 YNFKEQ.

Sequenced material: peripheral blood. The chain combines TRBV4-2 with TRBJ2-7, with 10 bases identical to TRBD2. The clonotype was recovered from a man between 65 and 85 years old with acute or convalescent COVID-19. The CDR3: CASSQGQAGGGEQYF. The CDR3 nucleotides read TGTGCCAGCAGCCAAGGGCAAGCGGGAGGGGGGGAGCAGTACTTC.